A single sample is the source of the 28 T cell receptor beta chains below, sequenced in a study of T cell changes during pregnancy in multiple sclerosis. Method: immunoSEQ multiplex PCR; TCRdb's copy keeps in-frame clones and lacks some. The table lists some 70,000 clones, roughly nine tenths of them singletons. The source material was peripheral blood, sampled in the third trimester of pregnancy. The receptors derive from a female donor with multiple sclerosis, enrolled in a pregnancy study.

The gene calls are TRBV7-6 and TRBJ2-3; TRBD1 might be the D (6 bases). The CDR3 loop spans 15 amino acids. Trimming took off 8 bases at V and 0 bases at J, with 15 bases between the two ends. Germline V gene sequence: CDR1 SGHVS, CDR2 FNYEAQ. The DNA of the CDR3 is TGTGCCAGCGGTTATTCAGGGGCTAGCACAGATACGCAGTATTTT. Translation: CASGYSGASTDTQYF. Together with reference TRBV7-6 and TRBJ2-3, the CDR3 gives the full variable domain: GAGVSQSPRYKVTKRGQDVALRCDPISGHVSLYWYRQALGQGPEFLTYFNYEAQQDKSGLPNDRFSAERPEGSISTLTIQRTEQRDSAMYRCASGYSGASTDTQYFGPGTRLTVL.

The gene calls are TRBV5-6 and TRBJ2-5; D perhaps matches TRBD2 (7 bases). The V end was cut by 1 base, the J end by 3 bases, with 16 bases between. Per germline, CDR1 SGHDT and CDR2 YYEEEE. The length of the CDR3 is 16 residues. CDR3 in DNA: TGTGCCAGCAGCTTGAGGTCGGGGAGGGGGGAAGAGACCCAGTACTTC. Translated, it gives CASSLRSGRGEETQYF.

This chain joins TRBV9 and TRBJ1-2, with D maybe TRBD1 (5 bases). The V and J ends lost 3 bases and 4 bases respectively, with 16 bases between them. Germline CDR1 and CDR2: SGDLS and YYNGEE. There are 15 residues in the CDR3. The CDR3 spells CASSGVDGGGYGYTF. The CDR3 DNA follows: TGTGCCAGCAGCGGGGTTGATGGGGGAGGCTATGGCTACACCTTC.

In DNA form, the CDR3 reads TGTGCCAGCAGTTACTCGCAGGGACTAGGCTACACCTTC. This translates into CASSYSQGLGYTF. The chain carries TRBV6-5 and TRBJ1-2; D is perhaps TRBD1 (5 bases). The length of the CDR3 is 13 residues. V lost 0 bases and J lost 8, with 10 bases in between. From germline, CDR1 is MNHEY and CDR2 SVGAGI.

V and J are TRBV10-3 and TRBJ2-7, with D possibly matching TRBD2 (5 bases). V dropped 3 bases and J dropped 5 bases, with 11 bases sitting between them. Germline V gives CDR1 ENHRY, CDR2 SYGVKD. The CDR3 is 13 amino acids. This chain's CDR3 is CAISDYSVDEQYF. DNA of the CDR3: TGTGCCATCAGTGATTATAGCGTCGACGAGCAGTACTTC.

CDR3 nucleotides: TGTGCCAGCAGCTTACGGACAGTATCGGGTAGGTCCGAGCAGTACTTC. Residues: CASSLRTVSGRSEQYF. The chain is built from TRBV5-5 and TRBJ2-7, with TRBD1 as a possible D gene (6 bases). This CDR3 has 16 amino acids. CDR1 and CDR2 from the germline V gene are SGHKS and YYEKEE (reference sequence). Trimming shortened V by 2 bases and J by 6 bases, and 21 bases separated the two germline ends.

The chain links TRBV11-2 to TRBJ2-3; D is unclear. V lost 1 base and J 6 bases, leaving 8 bases between the germline ends. The CDR3 runs 13 residues. In germline, CDR1 is SGHAT, CDR2 FQNNGV. The CDR3 DNA follows: TGTGCCAGCAGCTTAGGGCTCCCGGATACGCAGTATTTT. It codes for CASSLGLPDTQYF.

The chain is built from TRBV5-1 and TRBJ1-1; TRBD1 aligns across 7 bases. Germline lookup yields CDR1 SGHRS and CDR2 YFSETQ. The CDR3 runs 17 residues. Trimming removed 0 bases from V and 5 bases from J; junction bases left unmatched: 13. CDR3 DNA sequence: TGCGCCAGCAGCTTGGAAGGGACAGCGAGGTCGGGGACTGAAGCTTTCTTT. Residues: CASSLEGTARSGTEAFF. Complete variable domain (other parts from reference TRBV5-1 and TRBJ1-1): KAGVTQTPRYLIKTRGQQVTLSCSPISGHRSVSWYQQTPGQGLQFLFEYFSETQRNKGNFPGRFSGRQFSNSRSEMNVSTLELGDSALYLCASSLEGTARSGTEAFFGQGTRLTVV.

V and J are TRBV18 and TRBJ1-2, with D perhaps matching TRBD1 (5 bases). The CDR3 consists of 14 residues. The germline gives CDR1 KGHSH, CDR2 LQKENI. V was cut by 3 bases and J by 6 bases, with 14 bases left in between. CDR3 in amino acids: CASSPLGLGDGYTF. The CDR3 nucleotides read TGTGCCAGCTCACCCCTGGGTTTAGGGGATGGCTACACCTTC. Full variable domain (outside the CDR3, taken from reference TRBV18 and TRBJ1-2): NAGVMQNPRHLVRRRGQEARLRCSPMKGHSHVYWYRQLPEEGLKFMVYLQKENIIDESGMPKERFSAEFPKEGPSILRIQQVVRGDSAAYFCASSPLGLGDGYTFGSGTRLTVV.

This clone came up a few times. The rearrangement links TRBV19 to TRBJ1-1; D is unclear. V was cut by 5 bases and J by 1 base, with 8 bases left in between. The CDR3 is 13 amino acids. From germline, CDR1 is LNHDA and CDR2 SQIVND (reference sequence). For the CDR3, the DNA is TGTGCCAGTAGTCTATACCCGAACACTGAAGCTTTCTTT. This sequence encodes CASSLYPNTEAFF.

The chain couples TRBV28 to TRBJ2-7, with 9 bases fitting TRBD2. CDR3 size: 16 residues. Germline CDR1 reads MDHEN; CDR2 reads SYDVKM. V dropped 2 bases and J dropped 7; count of bases not matched to a gene: 12. The CDR3 bases are TGTGCCAGCAGTTTAAGCGGGGGGCAGCTAGGCCAAGAGCAGTACTTC. Protein product: CASSLSGGQLGQEQYF.

The chain joins TRBV11-3 to TRBJ2-1; TRBD2 matches at 11 bases. The germline V gene encodes CDR1 SGHNT and CDR2 YENEEA. The V segment lost 4 bases and the J segment 3 bases; nucleotides outside the gene matches: 8. The CDR3 length is 17 residues. The CDR3 sequence: CASSSSGTSGNYNEQFF. CDR3 bases: TGTGCCAGCAGCTCAAGCGGGACTAGCGGAAACTACAATGAGCAGTTCTTC.

The genes are TRBV6-1 and TRBJ1-3; perhaps TRBD1 as D (6 bases). The CDR3 has 14 amino acids. V shed 6 bases and J shed 4 bases, with 13 bases lying between them. CDR1 and CDR2 (germline): MNHNS, SASEGT. CDR3 amino acids: CASSSTGLGNTIYF. The CDR3 DNA reads as TGTGCCAGCAGCTCCACAGGGCTCGGAAACACCATATATTTT.

The V call is TRBV18, the J call TRBJ2-2, with D maybe TRBD2 (5 bases). This CDR3 comprises 13 residues. The germline V gene has CDR1 KGHSH and CDR2 LQKENI. The V gene lost 2 bases and the J gene lost 4 bases, with 5 bases spanning the gap. The CDR3 spells CASSPEGTGELFF. CDR3 coding DNA: TGTGCCAGCTCACCAGAGGGCACCGGGGAGCTGTTTTTT.

The rearrangement links TRBV11-2 to TRBJ2-7; D may be TRBD1 (5 bases). The CDR3 runs 14 residues. The germline gives CDR1 SGHAT, CDR2 FQNNGV. V lost 3 bases and J lost 2, with 11 bases in between. The CDR3 DNA reads as TGTGCCAGCAGCTTTAACGCGGACACCTACGAGCAGTACTTC. Translating it yields CASSFNADTYEQYF.

CDR3 nucleotide sequence: TGTGCCAGCAGGTCTGGGGTGGCTAGCGGGAGGACATATGAGCAGTTCTTC. Amino acid sequence: CASRSGVASGRTYEQFF. This chain uses TRBV11-2 with TRBJ2-1; TRBD2 agrees at 11 bases. This CDR3 comprises 17 residues. The V gene's germline CDR1 is SGHAT and CDR2 FQNNGV. With V trimmed by 6 bases and J by 8 bases, 15 bases remained unmatched.

The V call is TRBV28, the J call TRBJ1-5, with 11 bases lining up with TRBD1. Germline values: CDR1 MDHEN, CDR2 SYDVKM. There are 17 residues in the CDR3. The junction had 17 bases not matched to a gene; V was cut back by 10 bases and J by 6 bases. CDR3 loop: CATTWNLRTGGSQPQHF. The CDR3 DNA reads TGTGCCACCACGTGGAATCTCCGGACAGGGGGCTCTCAGCCCCAGCATTTT.

This clone was seen more than once but under ten times. The chain has TRBV7-8 and TRBJ1-5; D is possibly TRBD1 (6 bases). Germline CDR1 and CDR2: SGHVS and FQNEAQ. The CDR3 length is 15 residues. Trimming removed 5 bases at V and 4 bases at J, with 15 bases between. Here the CDR3 reads CASSRARGFNQPQHF. CDR3 coding DNA: TGTGCCAGCAGCCGCGCTAGGGGGTTTAATCAGCCCCAGCATTTT.

The chain joins TRBV6-4 to TRBJ2-6; no firm D call. The CDR3 sequence is 15 residues long. In germline, CDR1 is MRHNA, CDR2 SNTAGT. The V end lost 0 bases, the J end lost 0 bases, and 3 bases lay between the germline ends. CDR3: CASSDSYSGANVLTF. The CDR3 coding sequence is TGTGCCAGCAGTGACTCATACTCTGGGGCCAACGTCCTGACTTTC.

The genes are TRBV27 and TRBJ2-7, with 11 bases aligning to TRBD2. Germline CDR1 and CDR2: MNHEY and SMNVEV (reference sequence). V was clipped by 5 bases and J by 6 bases; unmatched bases: 3. The CDR3 covers 13 residues. The CDR3 sequence: CASSPGLAGEQYF. DNA for the CDR3: TGTGCCAGCAGTCCAGGACTAGCGGGCGAGCAGTACTTC.

CDR3 nucleotides: TGTGCCAGCAGCACCCGTACAGGGGAGGTCTTCACAGATACGCAGTATTTT. It encodes CASSTRTGEVFTDTQYF. The V call is TRBV9, the J call TRBJ2-3; D may be TRBD1 (7 bases). CDR1 and CDR2 from the germline V gene are SGDLS and YYNGEE. Trimming took 4 bases from V and 2 from J, leaving 20 bases between them. The CDR3 runs 17 residues.

This chain uses TRBV4-2 with TRBJ2-7, with 7 bases lining up with TRBD2. This CDR3 has 15 residues. With V trimmed by 0 bases and J by 0 bases, 2 bases remained unmatched. CDR1 is LGHNA and CDR2 is YNFKEQ in the germline V gene. The CDR3 coding sequence is TGTGCCAGCAGCCAAGATTCTAGCGGCTCCTACGAGCAGTACTTC. Protein: CASSQDSSGSYEQYF.

This clone was picked up one time. The chain is built from TRBV5-1 and TRBJ2-1; TRBD1 agrees at 7 bases. J lost 6 bases, V lost 2 bases, and 11 bases had no gene match. In germline, CDR1 is SGHRS, CDR2 YFSETQ. CDR3 length: 16 amino acids. As DNA, the CDR3 is TGCGCCAGCAGCTTCTTGACAGGGTTCGTTCGCAATGAGCAGTTCTTC. Its protein is CASSFLTGFVRNEQFF.

This clone was seen a single time. The V call is TRBV7-9, the J call TRBJ2-7; TRBD1 matches 7 bases. The CDR3 spans 15 residues. Trimming took 1 base from V and 2 from J; bases not matched to a gene: 5. Per germline, CDR1 SEHNR and CDR2 FQNEAQ (reference sequence). The CDR3 nucleotides read TGTGCCAGCAGCTTAGTTATAGACAGGGCCTACGAGCAGTACTTC. Protein product: CASSLVIDRAYEQYF.

This chain joins TRBV25-1 and TRBJ2-1; 9 nucleotides agree with TRBD1. Trimming removed 4 bases from V and 6 bases from J; junction bases left unmatched: 4. The CDR3 runs to 14 residues. Per the germline V gene, CDR1 is MGHDK and CDR2 is SYGVNS. The CDR3 DNA sequence: TGTGCCAGCAGTGTTCACAGGGGGCCCAATGAGCAGTTCTTC. Translated: CASSVHRGPNEQFF.

This clone was detected only once. This sequence joins TRBV19 and TRBJ2-7; TRBD2 matches 9 bases. The J segment lost 3 bases and the V segment lost 3 bases, leaving 6 bases of the junction unmatched. The germline V gene has CDR1 LNHDA and CDR2 SQIVND (reference sequence). This CDR3 is built from 15 residues. CDR3 in DNA: TGTGCCAGTAGTATTGGCCTAGCGGGAATCTACGAGCAGTACTTC. Translated, it gives CASSIGLAGIYEQYF.

The V call is TRBV4-2, the J call TRBJ2-5, with 8 bases identical to TRBD1. Unmatched junction bases numbered 8, after V lost 1 base and J lost 4 bases. From germline, CDR1 is LGHNA and CDR2 YNFKEQ. The CDR3 is 16 residues long. The CDR3 region is CASSQVSSDRGETQYF. For the CDR3, the DNA is TGTGCCAGCAGCCAAGTTTCCTCCGACAGGGGAGAGACCCAGTACTTC.

The chain couples TRBV18 to TRBJ2-3; possible D gene TRBD2, 6 bases. Germline CDR1 and CDR2: KGHSH and LQKENI. The CDR3 contains 16 residues. Trimming stripped 3 bases from V and 2 bases from J, with 15 bases between. The CDR3, as DNA: TGTGCCAGCTCACCGGGCCGGGGGTCCCTCACAGATACGCAGTATTTT. This encodes CASSPGRGSLTDTQYF.